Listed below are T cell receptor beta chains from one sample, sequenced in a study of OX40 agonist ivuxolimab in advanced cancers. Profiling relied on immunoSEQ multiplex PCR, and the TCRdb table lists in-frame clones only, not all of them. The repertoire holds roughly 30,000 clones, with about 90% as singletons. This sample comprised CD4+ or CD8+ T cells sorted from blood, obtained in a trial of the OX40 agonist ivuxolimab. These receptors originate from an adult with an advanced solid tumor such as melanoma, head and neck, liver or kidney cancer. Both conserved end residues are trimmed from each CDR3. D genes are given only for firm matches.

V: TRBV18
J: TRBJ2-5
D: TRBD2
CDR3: ASSPKGVSRGEKETQY

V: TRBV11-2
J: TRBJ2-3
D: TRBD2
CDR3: ASSLGRVAGYTDTQY

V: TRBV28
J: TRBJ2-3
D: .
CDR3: ASSFLSGTDTQY

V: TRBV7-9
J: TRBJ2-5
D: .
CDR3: ASSSKETQY

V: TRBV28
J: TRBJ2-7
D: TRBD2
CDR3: ASSLVYPGGEQY

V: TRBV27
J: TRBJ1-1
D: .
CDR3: ATSFGVNTEAF

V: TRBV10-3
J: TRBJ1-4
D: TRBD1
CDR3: AISDPGEGAREKLF

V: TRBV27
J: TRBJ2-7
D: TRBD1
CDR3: ASSLFAGTASYEQY

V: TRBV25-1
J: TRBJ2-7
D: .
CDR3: ASSPNQEQY

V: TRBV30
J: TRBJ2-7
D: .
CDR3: AWSPGQSSEQY

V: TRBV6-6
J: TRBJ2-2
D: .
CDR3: ASSPTLAGTGELF

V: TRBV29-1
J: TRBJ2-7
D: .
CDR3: SVMGSYEQY

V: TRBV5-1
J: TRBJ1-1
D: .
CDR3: ASSLGPAGNTEAF

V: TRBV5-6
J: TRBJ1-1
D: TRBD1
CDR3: ASSHGTGDTEAF

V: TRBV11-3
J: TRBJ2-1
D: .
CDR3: ASSQGLGIYNEQF

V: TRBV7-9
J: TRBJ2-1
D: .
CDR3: ASSLDPQRVNYNEQF

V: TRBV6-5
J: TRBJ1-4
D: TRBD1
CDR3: ASSYSPGTGIEKLF

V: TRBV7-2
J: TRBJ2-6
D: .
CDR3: ASSLDSGANVLT

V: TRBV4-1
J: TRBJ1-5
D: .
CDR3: ASSQDNEATGLNQPQH

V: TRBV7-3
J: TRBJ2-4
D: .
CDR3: ASSLARENIQY